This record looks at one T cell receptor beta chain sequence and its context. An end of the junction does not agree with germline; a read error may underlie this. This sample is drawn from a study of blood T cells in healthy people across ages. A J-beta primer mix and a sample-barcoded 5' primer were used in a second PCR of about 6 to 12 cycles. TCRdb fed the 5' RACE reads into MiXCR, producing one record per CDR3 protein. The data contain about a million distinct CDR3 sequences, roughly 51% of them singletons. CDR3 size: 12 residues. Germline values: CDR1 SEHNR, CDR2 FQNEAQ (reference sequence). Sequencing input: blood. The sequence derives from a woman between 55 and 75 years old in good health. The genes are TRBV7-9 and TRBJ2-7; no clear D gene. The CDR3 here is CANSSQSYEQYF. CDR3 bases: TGTGCCAACAGCTCACAGTCTTACGAGCAGTACTTC.